The 27 T cell receptor beta chains below come from one sample, sequenced in a study of cytomegalovirus exposure and HLA in healthy donors. Primers for the PCR totalled 60 Vbeta and 13 Jbeta. Clones were read by immunoSEQ multiplex PCR, and TCRdb kept only the in-frame ones, dropping some. The sample lists about 160,000 clones, about 72% seen once, with less than 2.5% in the top ten. Input material: PBMCs. These receptors originate from a man aged 50 to 59 in good health and CMV-seropositive.

This rearrangement joins TRBV4-3 to TRBJ1-3; possibly TRBD1 for D (5 bases). The germline V gene has CDR1 LGHNA and CDR2 YSLEER. Trimming removed 0 bases at V and 4 bases at J, with 10 bases between. The CDR3 spans 15 residues. The CDR3 DNA follows: TGCGCCAGCAGCCAAGACCGGGGGTCAGGAAACACCATATATTTT. The encoded protein is CASSQDRGSGNTIYF.

V usage is TRBV19 and J usage is TRBJ1-4; 7 bases agree with TRBD1. J gave up 0 bases and V 3 bases, and 1 base lay outside the gene matches. This CDR3 has 15 residues. Germline V CDR1 and CDR2: LNHDA, SQIVND (reference sequence). The CDR3 DNA reads as TGTGCCAGTAGTATGGGACAGTCAACTAATGAAAAACTGTTTTTT. This encodes CASSMGQSTNEKLFF.

This clone was counted once. V is TRBV11-2 and J is TRBJ1-5; D uncertain. Germline CDR1 is SGHAT and CDR2 is FQNNGV. V was trimmed by 2 bases and J by 1 base, leaving 6 bases between them. This CDR3 is built from 14 residues. CDR3 sequence: CASSLTRSNQPQHF. CDR3 in DNA: TGTGCCAGCAGCTTAACCAGGAGCAATCAGCCCCAGCATTTT.

The chain is built from TRBV16 and TRBJ1-4, with D possibly TRBD1 on 5 matching bases. Germline lookup yields CDR1 KGHSY and CDR2 FQNENV. This CDR3 comprises 16 residues. The V end was cut by 4 bases, the J end by 3 bases, with 15 bases between. CDR3 sequence: CASSPIGAESNEKLFF. CDR3 bases: TGTGCCAGCAGCCCGATAGGGGCGGAATCTAATGAAAAACTGTTTTTT.

This rearrangement joins TRBV7-9 to TRBJ2-5; D is possibly TRBD2 (7 bases). Germline-derived CDR1 and CDR2 are SEHNR and FQNEAQ (reference sequence). The ends were cut back, 5 bases at V and 5 bases at J, with 15 bases in the middle. This CDR3 is built from 14 residues. The CDR3, as DNA: TGTGCCAGCAGCAAATGGGGGGGCCCGGAGACCCAGTACTTC. Its protein product is CASSKWGGPETQYF.

The table lists this clone with a count of one. This chain uses TRBV11-3 with TRBJ2-5, with D possibly being TRBD2 (7 bases). The CDR3 is 15 amino acids. Trimming pared 5 bases from V and 4 bases from J, leaving 17 bases between. Germline V CDR1 and CDR2: SGHNT, YENEEA. In nucleotides, the CDR3 is TGTGCCAGCAGCCCTGGGTTAGGGGGGGCAGAGACCCAGTACTTC. Translation gives CASSPGLGGAETQYF.

J is TRBJ2-7 and V is TRBV2; possibly TRBD1 for D (6 bases). V lost 9 bases and J lost 2, with 14 bases in between. CDR3 length: 13 amino acids. Per germline, CDR1 SNHLY and CDR2 FYNNEI. CDR3 DNA sequence: TGTGCCAGTCTCAACAGGGATACCTACGAGCAGTACTTC. Translation gives CASLNRDTYEQYF.

The V and J genes are TRBV5-6 and TRBJ2-3; TRBD2 matches at 9 bases. Germline V CDR1 and CDR2: SGHDT, YYEEEE. The CDR3 covers 15 residues. The J segment lost 2 bases and the V segment lost 0 bases, leaving 1 base of the junction unmatched. In DNA, the CDR3 is TGTGCCAGCAGCTTGGTGGGACTAGCCACAGATACGCAGTATTTT. This codes for CASSLVGLATDTQYF.

The J gene is TRBJ2-3, the V gene TRBV15; 7 bases map to TRBD2. The V segment lost 8 bases and the J segment 5 bases; nucleotides outside the gene matches: 16. The CDR3 has 16 residues. Germline lookup yields CDR1 LNHNV and CDR2 YYDKDF (reference sequence). The CDR3 is CATLLRSGTTKDTQYF. Written as DNA, the CDR3 is TGTGCCACCCTGCTAAGATCCGGGACTACCAAAGATACGCAGTATTTT.

In this sample, this clone turned up a few times. V usage is TRBV5-4 and J usage is TRBJ1-1; possibly TRBD1 for D (6 bases). The CDR3 spans 15 residues. V was cut by 4 bases and J by 1 base, with 14 bases left in between. Germline CDR1 is SGHNT and CDR2 is YYREEE (reference sequence). In DNA form, the CDR3 reads TGTGCCAGCAGCATCCAAGGACAGAGGAACACTGAAGCTTTCTTT. It translates to CASSIQGQRNTEAFF.

The chain couples TRBV5-1 to TRBJ1-2, with 7 bases lining up with TRBD1. The junction had 17 bases not matched to a gene; V was cut back by 2 bases and J by 7 bases. Germline-derived CDR1 and CDR2 are SGHRS and YFSETQ. The CDR3 has 17 amino acids. The CDR3 sequence: CASSFFRDSLSRGGYTF. The CDR3 DNA follows: TGCGCCAGCAGCTTCTTCCGGGACAGTCTAAGTCGGGGTGGCTACACCTTC.

This clone was seen a single time. The rearrangement uses TRBV10-3 and TRBJ1-5; D might be TRBD1 (6 bases). The CDR3 extends over 13 amino acids. Germline V CDR1 and CDR2: ENHRY, SYGVKD. V lost 7 bases and J 7 bases, leaving 14 bases between the germline ends. The CDR3 DNA follows: TGTGCCATCACCGGAGGGGGGGGGCAGCCCCAGCATTTT. Translated: CAITGGGGQPQHF.

V is TRBV27 and J is TRBJ2-2; 8 positions agree with TRBD2. This CDR3 is 16 amino acids long. The V gene end was trimmed by 6 bases and the J gene end by 4 bases; junction bases not matched to a gene: 10. From germline, CDR1 is MNHEY and CDR2 SMNVEV (reference sequence). CDR3 region: CASSLGRGAPTGELFF. The CDR3 DNA follows: TGTGCCAGCAGCCTGGGGCGGGGGGCGCCCACCGGGGAGCTGTTTTTT.

The genes are TRBV11-2 and TRBJ2-1, with a tentative D call TRBD2 (6 bases). V lost 2 bases and J 5 bases, leaving 13 bases between the germline ends. CDR3 length: 15 residues. The germline gives CDR1 SGHAT, CDR2 FQNNGV. The CDR3: CASSLLGLFHNEQFF. CDR3 in DNA: TGTGCCAGCAGCTTATTAGGACTATTCCACAATGAGCAGTTCTTC.

This rearrangement joins TRBV12-1 to TRBJ1-5; the D call of TRBD1 is as the table states it, not checked on the DNA. TRBV12-1 is termed a pseudogene. The CDR3 consists of 18 residues. The CDR3 sequence is CASRALRRDRRRNQPQHF. The CDR3 DNA follows: TGTGCCAGCAGGGCCCTCCGCCGGGACAGGCGCCGCAATCAGCCCCAGCATTTT.

The chain employs TRBV7-6 and TRBJ1-1; the D gene is possibly TRBD1 (6 bases). CDR3 length equals 12 residues. Germline CDR1 is SGHVS and CDR2 is FNYEAQ. V lost 4 bases and J lost 11, with 14 bases in between. CDR3: CASSSSGGDAFF. The CDR3 DNA reads TGTGCCAGCAGCTCCTCGGGGGGCGACGCTTTCTTT. Full variable domain (outside the CDR3, taken from reference TRBV7-6 and TRBJ1-1): GAGVSQSPRYKVTKRGQDVALRCDPISGHVSLYWYRQALGQGPEFLTYFNYEAQQDKSGLPNDRFSAERPEGSISTLTIQRTEQRDSAMYRCASSSSGGDAFFGQGTRLTVV.

The chain carries TRBV5-1 and TRBJ2-5; D unresolved. This CDR3 contains 15 residues. Trimming removed 0 bases at V and 0 bases at J, with 9 bases between. Germline-derived CDR1 and CDR2 are SGHRS and YFSETQ. CDR3 region: CASSLVLDHQETQYF. The CDR3 DNA reads as TGCGCCAGCAGCTTGGTTTTAGATCACCAAGAGACCCAGTACTTC.

This clone was seen more than once but under ten times. The chain has TRBV11-1 and TRBJ1-1; 7 bases are a match to TRBD1. Germline V gene sequence: CDR1 SGHAT, CDR2 FQDESV (reference sequence). The CDR3 contains 16 residues. With 5 bases clipped from V and 1 base from J, the junction kept 10 bases outside the gene matches. For the CDR3, the DNA is TGTGCCAGCAGCCCTCGGAAAGGGGGCTCGAACACTGAAGCTTTCTTT. Translating gives CASSPRKGGSNTEAFF. The entire variable domain, with the rest obtained from reference TRBV11-1 and TRBJ1-1, is as follows: EAEVAQSPRYKITEKSQAVAFWCDPISGHATLYWYRQILGQGPELLVQFQDESVVDDSQLPKDRFSAERLKGVDSTLKIQPAELGDSAMYLCASSPRKGGSNTEAFFGQGTRLTVV.

The V call is TRBV7-3, the J call TRBJ1-2; 8 bases agree with TRBD1. Trimming at V came to 5 bases and at J to 8 bases, leaving 7 bases not matched to a gene. The germline V gene encodes CDR1 SGHTA and CDR2 FQGTGA. This CDR3 region has 13 residues. CDR3 nucleotides: TGTGCCAGCAGCACCCGACAGGGGTTGGGCTACACCTTC. Its translation: CASSTRQGLGYTF.

The chain has TRBV7-8 and TRBJ1-2; tentatively, D is TRBD1 (6 bases). The CDR3 contains 17 residues. Looked up from germline, CDR1 is SGHVS and CDR2 is FQNEAQ. V was pared by 5 bases and J by 7 bases, with 26 bases between. CDR3 sequence reads: CASSPKNDRLYGSGYTF. The CDR3 region has the DNA TGTGCCAGCAGCCCTAAAAACGACAGGCTATATGGGAGTGGCTACACCTTC.

This chain uses TRBV7-2 with TRBJ1-5, with 7 bases identical to TRBD1. This CDR3 is built from 16 residues. The germline gives CDR1 SGHTA, CDR2 FQGNSA. After removal of 0 bases from V and 11 bases from J, the junction contained 13 bases not matched to a gene. The CDR3, as DNA: TGTGCCAGCAGCTTAGCGGAGACGGCAGGGGGTTTAGCCCAGCATTTT. It yields the protein CASSLAETAGGLAQHF.

The chain couples TRBV28 to TRBJ1-5; D possibly corresponds to TRBD1 (6 bases). V was shortened by 7 bases and J by 2 bases, with 12 bases between the two germline ends. This CDR3 is 14 amino acids long. Germline V gene lookup returns CDR1 MDHEN and CDR2 SYDVKM. CDR3 sequence: CASKEGGRNQPQHF. CDR3 DNA sequence: TGTGCCAGCAAGGAGGGGGGGCGCAATCAGCCCCAGCATTTT.

The rearrangement links TRBV6-5 to TRBJ2-7; 10 nucleotides align to TRBD1. The germline gives CDR1 MNHEY, CDR2 SVGAGI. The CDR3 has 15 amino acids. The V gene end was trimmed by 0 bases and the J gene end by 4 bases; junction bases not matched to a gene: 3. The chain's CDR3 is CASSYSGTGVYEQYF. CDR3 bases: TGTGCCAGCAGTTACTCCGGGACAGGGGTTTACGAGCAGTACTTC.

V and J are TRBV7-8 and TRBJ2-7; D not resolved. Per germline, CDR1 SGHVS and CDR2 FQNEAQ. The CDR3 extends over 11 amino acids. V was shortened by 5 bases and J by 0 bases, with 2 bases between the two germline ends. CDR3 nucleotide sequence: TGTGCCAGCAGCCACTCCTACGAGCAGTACTTC. Translating gives CASSHSYEQYF.

CDR3 protein: CASGEYGQGTAFF. Written as DNA, the CDR3 is TGTGCCAGCGGGGAATACGGACAGGGTACAGCTTTCTTT. The gene calls are TRBV27 and TRBJ1-1; 8 nucleotides line up with TRBD1. Germline loops: CDR1 MNHEY, CDR2 SMNVEV (reference sequence). Losses at the gene ends were 8 bases for V and 10 bases for J; bases not matched to a gene: 12. There are 13 residues in the CDR3.

The rearrangement joins TRBV2 to TRBJ1-6; D unclear. CDR1 is SNHLY and CDR2 is FYNNEI in the germline V gene. The ends were cut back, 6 bases at V and 6 bases at J, with 9 bases in the middle. The CDR3 is 13 amino acids. The CDR3 bases are TGTGCCAGCAGGAGTGAGGTTAATTCACCCCTCCACTTT. Encoded protein: CASRSEVNSPLHF.

The chain links TRBV29-1 to TRBJ2-7; D perhaps matches TRBD1 (6 bases). This CDR3 has 12 amino acids. V shed 0 bases and J shed 3 bases, with 6 bases lying between them. Germline V gene data show CDR1 as SQVTM and CDR2 as ANQGSEA. The CDR3 DNA reads TGCAGCGTTGAAGACAGGGGCTACGAGCAGTACTTC. Its protein product is CSVEDRGYEQYF.